The present T cell receptor (beta chain) was sequenced within a study of blood T cell repertoires in COVID-19. Study information: Both acute and convalescent COVID-19 samples were obtained from the United States, Italy and Spain. Sources were T cells, B-cell-depleted T cells, or PBMCs; the material itself was cDNA or gDNA.

Germline assignment: CDR1 SGHNT and CDR2 YENEEA. V lost 1 base to trimming and J lost 5 bases; unmatched junction nucleotides: 2. The CDR3 length is 15 residues. Original data processing: Amplified reference gene primers provided the basis for estimating nucleated cell counts. The repertoire was sequenced with immunoSEQ multiplex PCR; TCRdb's copy has only in-frame clones and lacks some. V and J calls and clone size come straight from that table; D and trimming were deduced from the DNA. Here the sample spans approximately 160,000 clones, roughly 83% being singletons. This TCR derives from a woman in her sixties with acute or convalescent COVID-19. Material for sequencing was peripheral blood. The chain recombines TRBV11-3 with TRBJ1-6, with 7 bases that match TRBD1. CDR3 in amino acids: CASSLGGQNNSPLHF. The CDR3 bases are TGTGCCAGCAGCTTAGGGGGACAGAATAATTCACCCCTCCACTTT.